This T cell receptor beta chain was observed in a study of T-cell reconstitution after alpha-beta-depleted transplantation in children. Trimming took 4 bases from V and 5 from J; bases not matched to a gene: 8. This CDR3 spans 15 amino acids. Germline-derived CDR1 and CDR2 are SGHTA and FQGNSA. A few counts support this clonotype. Library preparation (for TCRbeta) was performed with unique molecular identifiers. TCRdb ran MiXCR on the PCR reads and lists one entry per CDR3 protein. Of about 360,000 distinct CDR3 sequences in the sample, 10% to 15% were seen once. The TCR comes from a human donor who donated a stem cell graft to a child with Fanconi anemia. The chain links TRBV7-2 to TRBJ1-2; 9 bases map to TRBD1. The sequenced sample was PBMCs, obtained from the stem cell graft. The DNA for the CDR3 is TGTGCCAGCAGCTCCACAGGGGGCGCGTGGTATGGCTACACCTTC. It is translated as CASSSTGGAWYGYTF.